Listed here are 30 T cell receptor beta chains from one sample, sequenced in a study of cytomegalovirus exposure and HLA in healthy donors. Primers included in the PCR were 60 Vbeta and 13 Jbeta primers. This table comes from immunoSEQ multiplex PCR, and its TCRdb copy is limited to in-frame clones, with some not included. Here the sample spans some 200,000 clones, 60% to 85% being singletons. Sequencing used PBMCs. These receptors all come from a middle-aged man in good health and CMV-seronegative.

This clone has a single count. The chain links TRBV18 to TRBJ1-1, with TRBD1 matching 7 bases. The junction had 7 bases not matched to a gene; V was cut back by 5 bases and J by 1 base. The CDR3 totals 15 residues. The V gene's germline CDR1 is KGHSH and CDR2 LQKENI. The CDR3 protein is CASSTTGEQNTEAFF. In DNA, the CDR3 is TGTGCCAGCTCAACCACAGGGGAGCAGAACACTGAAGCTTTCTTT.

This CDR3 reads CASRLGQGGEQPQHF. DNA of the CDR3: TGTGCCAGTAGGCTGGGACAGGGGGGGGAGCAGCCCCAGCATTTT. The chain recombines TRBV19 with TRBJ1-5; 11 bases align to TRBD1. V shed 6 bases, J shed 7 bases, and the junction held 8 bases outside the gene matches. Germline CDR1 is LNHDA and CDR2 is SQIVND (reference sequence). The CDR3 contains 15 residues.

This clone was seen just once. The CDR3 sequence: CASSQDWTSGQPQHF. The CDR3 coding sequence is TGCGCCAGCAGCCAAGATTGGACATCTGGTCAGCCCCAGCATTTT. This chain joins TRBV4-3 and TRBJ1-5, with D perhaps TRBD1 (5 bases). V was clipped by 0 bases and J by 6 bases, with 12 bases between them. In germline, CDR1 is LGHNA, CDR2 YSLEER. CDR3 length: 15 residues.

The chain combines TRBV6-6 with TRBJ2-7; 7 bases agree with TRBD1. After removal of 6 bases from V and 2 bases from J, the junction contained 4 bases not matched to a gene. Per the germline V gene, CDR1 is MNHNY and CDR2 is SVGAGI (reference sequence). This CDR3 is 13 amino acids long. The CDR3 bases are TGTGCCAGCAGCCGGGACAGAGCCTACGAGCAGTACTTC. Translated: CASSRDRAYEQYF.

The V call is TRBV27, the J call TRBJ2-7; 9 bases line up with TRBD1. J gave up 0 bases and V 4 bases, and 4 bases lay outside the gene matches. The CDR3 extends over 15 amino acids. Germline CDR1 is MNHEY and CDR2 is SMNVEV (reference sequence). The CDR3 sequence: CASSWGTGHSYEQYF. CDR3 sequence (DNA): TGTGCCAGCAGTTGGGGGACAGGGCACTCCTACGAGCAGTACTTC.

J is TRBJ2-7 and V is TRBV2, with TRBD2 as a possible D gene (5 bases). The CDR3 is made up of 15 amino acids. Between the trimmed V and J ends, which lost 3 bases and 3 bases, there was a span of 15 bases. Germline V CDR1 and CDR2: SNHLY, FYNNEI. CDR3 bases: TGTGCCAGCAGTGAGATAGTCAGGAGGTTCTACGAGCAGTACTTC. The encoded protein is CASSEIVRRFYEQYF.

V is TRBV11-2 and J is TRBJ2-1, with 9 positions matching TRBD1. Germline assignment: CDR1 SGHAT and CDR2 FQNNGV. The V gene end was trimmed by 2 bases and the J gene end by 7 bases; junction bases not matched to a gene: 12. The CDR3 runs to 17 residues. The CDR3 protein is CASSLFNPGTGWNEQFF. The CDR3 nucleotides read TGTGCCAGCAGCTTATTCAACCCAGGGACAGGGTGGAATGAGCAGTTCTTC. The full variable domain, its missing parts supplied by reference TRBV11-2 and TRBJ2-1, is EAGVAQSPRYKIIEKRQSVAFWCNPISGHATLYWYQQILGQGPKLLIQFQNNGVVDDSQLPKDRFSAERLKGVDSTLKIQPAKLEDSAVYLCASSLFNPGTGWNEQFFGPGTRLTVL.

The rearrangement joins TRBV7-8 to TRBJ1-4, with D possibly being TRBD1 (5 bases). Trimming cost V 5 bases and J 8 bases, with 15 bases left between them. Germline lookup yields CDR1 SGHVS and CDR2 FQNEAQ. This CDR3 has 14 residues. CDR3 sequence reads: CASSPGEVREKLFF. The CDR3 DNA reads TGTGCCAGCAGCCCGGGGGAGGTGCGCGAAAAACTGTTTTTT. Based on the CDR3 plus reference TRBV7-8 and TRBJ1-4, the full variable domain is GAGVSQSPRYKVAKRGQDVALRCDPISGHVSLFWYQQALGQGPEFLTYFQNEAQLDKSGLPSDRFFAERPEGSVSTLKIQRTQQEDSAVYLCASSPGEVREKLFFGSGTQLSVL.

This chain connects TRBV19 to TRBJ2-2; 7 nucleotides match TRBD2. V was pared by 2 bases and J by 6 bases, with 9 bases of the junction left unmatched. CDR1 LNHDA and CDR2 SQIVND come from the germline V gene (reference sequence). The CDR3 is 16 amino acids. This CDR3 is CASSIRGGSASGELFF. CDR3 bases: TGTGCCAGTAGTATAAGGGGCGGGAGCGCCTCCGGGGAGCTGTTTTTT.

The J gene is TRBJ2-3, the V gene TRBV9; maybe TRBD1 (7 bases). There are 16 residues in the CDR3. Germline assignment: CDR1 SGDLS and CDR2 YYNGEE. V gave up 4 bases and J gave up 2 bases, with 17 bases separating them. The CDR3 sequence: CASSRRGEPFTDTQYF. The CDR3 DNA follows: TGTGCCAGCAGCCGCAGGGGGGAGCCTTTCACAGATACGCAGTATTTT. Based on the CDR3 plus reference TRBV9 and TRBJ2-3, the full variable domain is DSGVTQTPKHLITATGQRVTLRCSPRSGDLSVYWYQQSLDQGLQFLIQYYNGEERAKGNILERFSAQQFPDLHSELNLSSLELGDSALYFCASSRRGEPFTDTQYFGPGTRLTVL.

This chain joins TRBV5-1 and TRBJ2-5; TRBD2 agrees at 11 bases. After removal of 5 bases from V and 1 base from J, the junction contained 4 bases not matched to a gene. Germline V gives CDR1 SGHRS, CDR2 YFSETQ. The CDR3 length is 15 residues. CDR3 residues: CASSPGTSGQETQYF. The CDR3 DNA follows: TGCGCCAGCAGTCCCGGGACTAGCGGCCAAGAGACCCAGTACTTC.

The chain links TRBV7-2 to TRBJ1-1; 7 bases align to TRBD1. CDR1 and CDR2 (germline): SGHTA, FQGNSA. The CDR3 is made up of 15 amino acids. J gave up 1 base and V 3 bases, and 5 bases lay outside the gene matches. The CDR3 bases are TGTGCCAGCAGCTTTCAACGACAGGGGAACACTGAAGCTTTCTTT. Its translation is CASSFQRQGNTEAFF.

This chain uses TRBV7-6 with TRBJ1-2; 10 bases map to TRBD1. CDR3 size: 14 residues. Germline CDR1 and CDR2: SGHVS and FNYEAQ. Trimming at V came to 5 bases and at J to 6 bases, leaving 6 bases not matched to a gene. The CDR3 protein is CASSDGQGDHGYTF. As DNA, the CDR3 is TGTGCCAGCAGCGACGGACAGGGGGATCATGGCTACACCTTC.

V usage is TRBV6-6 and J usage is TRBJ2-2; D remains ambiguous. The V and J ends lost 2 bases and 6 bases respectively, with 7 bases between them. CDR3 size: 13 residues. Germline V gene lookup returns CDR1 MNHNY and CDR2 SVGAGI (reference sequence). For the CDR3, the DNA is TGTGCCAGCAGTTACCCTGGGCCCGGGGAGCTGTTTTTT. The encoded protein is CASSYPGPGELFF.

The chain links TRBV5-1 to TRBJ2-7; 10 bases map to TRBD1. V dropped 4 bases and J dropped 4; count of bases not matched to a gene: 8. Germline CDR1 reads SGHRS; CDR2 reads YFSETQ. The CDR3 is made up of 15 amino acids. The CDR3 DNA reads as TGCGCCAGCAGCAGCGGTCCGGGACAGGGGTACGAGCAGTACTTC. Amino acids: CASSSGPGQGYEQYF. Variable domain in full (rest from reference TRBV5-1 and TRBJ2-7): KAGVTQTPRYLIKTRGQQVTLSCSPISGHRSVSWYQQTPGQGLQFLFEYFSETQRNKGNFPGRFSGRQFSNSRSEMNVSTLELGDSALYLCASSSGPGQGYEQYFGPGTRLTVT.

The CDR3 coding sequence is TGTGCCAGCAGCCAAGATCGGATAGGGGCCTCTGGCTACACCTTC. It codes for CASSQDRIGASGYTF. The V gene is TRBV14, the J gene TRBJ1-2, with D maybe TRBD1 (5 bases). The CDR3 runs 15 residues. The germline V gene encodes CDR1 SGHDN and CDR2 FVKESK. Trimming left V 0 bases short and J 7 bases short, with 15 bases between.

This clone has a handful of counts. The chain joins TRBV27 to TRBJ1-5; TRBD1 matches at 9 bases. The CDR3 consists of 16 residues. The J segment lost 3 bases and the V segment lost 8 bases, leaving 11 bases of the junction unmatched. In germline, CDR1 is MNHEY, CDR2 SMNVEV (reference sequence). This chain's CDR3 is CASGNYTGGSNQPQHF. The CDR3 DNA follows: TGTGCCAGCGGAAATTATACAGGGGGCTCCAATCAGCCCCAGCATTTT.

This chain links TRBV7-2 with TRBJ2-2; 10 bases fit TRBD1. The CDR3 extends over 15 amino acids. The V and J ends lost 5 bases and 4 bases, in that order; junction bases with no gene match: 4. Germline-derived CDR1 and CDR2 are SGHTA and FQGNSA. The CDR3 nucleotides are TGTGCCAGCAGCGCAGGACAGGGGGTCACCGGGGAGCTGTTTTTT. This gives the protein CASSAGQGVTGELFF.

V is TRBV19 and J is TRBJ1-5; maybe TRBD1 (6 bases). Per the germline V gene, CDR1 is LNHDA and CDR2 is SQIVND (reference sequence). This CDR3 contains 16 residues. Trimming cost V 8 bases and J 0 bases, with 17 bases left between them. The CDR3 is CASSPYREYSNQPQHF. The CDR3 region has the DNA TGTGCCAGTTCTCCGTACAGGGAGTATAGCAATCAGCCCCAGCATTTT.

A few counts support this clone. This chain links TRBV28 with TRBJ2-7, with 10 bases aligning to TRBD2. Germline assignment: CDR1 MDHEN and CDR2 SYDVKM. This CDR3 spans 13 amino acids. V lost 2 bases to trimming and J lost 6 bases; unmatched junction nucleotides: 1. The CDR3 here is CASSLGLAVEQYF. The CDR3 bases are TGTGCCAGCAGTTTAGGACTAGCGGTCGAGCAGTACTTC.

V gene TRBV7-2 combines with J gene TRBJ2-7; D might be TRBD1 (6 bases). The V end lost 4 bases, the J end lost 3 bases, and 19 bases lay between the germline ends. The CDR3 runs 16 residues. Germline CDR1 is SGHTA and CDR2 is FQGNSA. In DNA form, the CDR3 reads TGTGCCAGCAGCTCGTCCGGGACACAATCTTACTACGAGCAGTACTTC. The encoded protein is CASSSSGTQSYYEQYF.

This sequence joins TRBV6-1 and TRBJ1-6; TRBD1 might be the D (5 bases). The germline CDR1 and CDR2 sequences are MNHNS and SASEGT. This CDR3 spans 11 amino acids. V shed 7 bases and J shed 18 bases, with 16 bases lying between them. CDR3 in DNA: TGTGCCAGCAAAGAGGGACTGTCCTCCCACTTT. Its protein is CASKEGLSSHF.

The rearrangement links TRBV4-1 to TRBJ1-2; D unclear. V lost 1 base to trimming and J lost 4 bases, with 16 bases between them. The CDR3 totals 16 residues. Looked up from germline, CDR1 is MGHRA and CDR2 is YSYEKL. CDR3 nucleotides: TGCGCCAGCAGCCAAGCCTCCTTAGCTGCGGCCTATGGCTACACCTTC. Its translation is CASSQASLAAAYGYTF.

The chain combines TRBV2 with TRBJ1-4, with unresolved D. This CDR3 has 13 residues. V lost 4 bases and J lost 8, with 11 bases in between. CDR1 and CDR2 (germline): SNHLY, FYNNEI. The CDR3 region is CASSVVGREKLFF. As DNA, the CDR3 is TGTGCCAGCAGTGTTGTAGGGAGGGAAAAACTGTTTTTT.

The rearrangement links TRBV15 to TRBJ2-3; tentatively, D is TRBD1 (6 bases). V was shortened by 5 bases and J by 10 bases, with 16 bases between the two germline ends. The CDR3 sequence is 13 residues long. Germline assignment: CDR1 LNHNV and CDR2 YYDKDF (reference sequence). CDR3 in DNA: TGTGCCACCAGCGAAAGTACAGGGACGGCGCAGTATTTT. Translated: CATSESTGTAQYF.

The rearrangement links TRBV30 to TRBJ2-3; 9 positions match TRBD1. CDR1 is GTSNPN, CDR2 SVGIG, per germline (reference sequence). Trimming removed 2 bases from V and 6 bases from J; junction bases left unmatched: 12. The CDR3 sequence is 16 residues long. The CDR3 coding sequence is TGTGCCTGGAGTCAATTACAGGGGGCGCTTACGGATACGCAGTATTTT. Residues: CAWSQLQGALTDTQYF.

The CDR3 sequence: CASSLSRGPYSNQPQHF. CDR3 coding DNA: TGTGCCAGCAGCTTAAGCAGGGGGCCTTATAGCAATCAGCCCCAGCATTTT. The genes are TRBV7-2 and TRBJ1-5; 8 bases fit TRBD1. In germline, CDR1 is SGHTA, CDR2 FQGNSA. The CDR3 contains 17 residues. J was trimmed by 0 bases and V by 2 bases; bases with no gene match: 6.

DNA of the CDR3: TGCGCCAGCAGCTTCTCGAGGGTCCAAGAGACCCAGTACTTC. This gives the protein CASSFSRVQETQYF. The V gene is TRBV5-1, the J gene TRBJ2-5; D possibly corresponds to TRBD2 (5 bases). The CDR3 length is 14 residues. V lost 2 bases to trimming and J lost 1 base, with 9 bases between them. Germline loops: CDR1 SGHRS, CDR2 YFSETQ. The full variable domain, rest sourced from reference TRBV5-1 and TRBJ2-5, is KAGVTQTPRYLIKTRGQQVTLSCSPISGHRSVSWYQQTPGQGLQFLFEYFSETQRNKGNFPGRFSGRQFSNSRSEMNVSTLELGDSALYLCASSFSRVQETQYFGPGTRLLVL.

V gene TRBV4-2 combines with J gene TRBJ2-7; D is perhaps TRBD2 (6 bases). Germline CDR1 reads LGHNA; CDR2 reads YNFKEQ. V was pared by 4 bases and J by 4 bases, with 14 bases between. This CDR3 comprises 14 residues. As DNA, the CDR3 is TGTGCCAGCAGCCGCGGCCAGGGAGGTTACGAGCAGTACTTC. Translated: CASSRGQGGYEQYF.

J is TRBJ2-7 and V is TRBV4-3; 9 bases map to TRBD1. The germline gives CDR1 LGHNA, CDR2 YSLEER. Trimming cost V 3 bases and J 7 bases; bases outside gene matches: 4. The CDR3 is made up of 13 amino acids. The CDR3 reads CASSQGTGIEQYF. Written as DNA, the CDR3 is TGCGCCAGCAGCCAGGGGACAGGGATTGAGCAGTACTTC.